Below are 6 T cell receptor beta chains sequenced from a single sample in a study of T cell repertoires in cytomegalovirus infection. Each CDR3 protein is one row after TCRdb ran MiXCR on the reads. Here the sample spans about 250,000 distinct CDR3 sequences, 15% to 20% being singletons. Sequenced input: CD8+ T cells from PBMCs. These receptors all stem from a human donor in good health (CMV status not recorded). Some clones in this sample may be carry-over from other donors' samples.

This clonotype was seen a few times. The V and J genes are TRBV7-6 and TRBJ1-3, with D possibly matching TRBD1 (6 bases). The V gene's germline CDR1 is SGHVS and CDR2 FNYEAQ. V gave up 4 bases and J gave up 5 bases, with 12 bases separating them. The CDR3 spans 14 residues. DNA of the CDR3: TGTGCCAGCAGCTACCGACAGGACCGAAACACCATATATTTT. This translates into CASSYRQDRNTIYF.

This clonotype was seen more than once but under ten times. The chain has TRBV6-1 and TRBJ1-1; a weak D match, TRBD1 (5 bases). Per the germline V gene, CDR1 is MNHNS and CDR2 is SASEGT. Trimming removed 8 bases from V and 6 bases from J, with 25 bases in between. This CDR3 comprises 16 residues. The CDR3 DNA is TGTGCCAGCCGCCAGTTTACCCAAGGGGTTATCGCTGAAGCTTTCTTT. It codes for CASRQFTQGVIAEAFF.

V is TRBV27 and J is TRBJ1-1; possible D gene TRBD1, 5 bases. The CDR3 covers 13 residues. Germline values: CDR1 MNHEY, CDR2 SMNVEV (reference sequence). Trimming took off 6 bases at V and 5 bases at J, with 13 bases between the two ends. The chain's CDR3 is CASSQWGGTEAFF. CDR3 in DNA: TGTGCCAGCAGCCAATGGGGCGGTACTGAAGCTTTCTTT.

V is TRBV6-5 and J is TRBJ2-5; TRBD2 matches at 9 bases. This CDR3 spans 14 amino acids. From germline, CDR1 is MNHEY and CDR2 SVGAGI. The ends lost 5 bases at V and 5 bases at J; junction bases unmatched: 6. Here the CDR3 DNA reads TGTGCCAGCAGTCTAGCGGGGTGGGGGGAGACCCAGTACTTC. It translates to CASSLAGWGETQYF.

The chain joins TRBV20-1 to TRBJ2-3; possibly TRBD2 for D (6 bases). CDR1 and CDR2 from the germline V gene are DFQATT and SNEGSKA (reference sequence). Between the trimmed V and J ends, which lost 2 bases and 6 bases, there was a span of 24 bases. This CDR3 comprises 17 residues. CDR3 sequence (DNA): TGCAGTGCTAGAAATGGGGTTGTGCGGGACGATGTCGATACGCAGTATTTT. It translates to CSARNGVVRDDVDTQYF.

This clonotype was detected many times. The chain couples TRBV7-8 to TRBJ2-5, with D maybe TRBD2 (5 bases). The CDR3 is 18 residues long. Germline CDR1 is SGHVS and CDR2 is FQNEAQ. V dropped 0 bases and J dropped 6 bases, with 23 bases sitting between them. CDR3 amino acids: CASSLAYDGEIRLQTQYF. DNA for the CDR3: TGTGCCAGCAGCTTAGCGTATGACGGGGAGATCCGGTTACAGACCCAGTACTTC.